The next 13 T cell receptor beta chains were all read from a single sample in a study of blood T cell repertoires in COVID-19. TCRdb keeps only in-frame clones here, not all; method: immunoSEQ multiplex PCR. The data contain some 260,000 clones, approximately 88% of them singletons. Sequenced input: peripheral blood. The receptors were sampled from a woman between 65 and 79 years old with COVID-19, enrolled during active disease.

The chain employs TRBV1 and TRBJ2-1; the table's D call, TRBD2, has no DNA check behind it. TRBV1 is a documented pseudogene. The CDR3 extends over 16 amino acids. This CDR3 is CTSSQREGLSYNEQFF. CDR3 bases: TGCACCAGCAGCCAGCGGGAGGGCCTTTCCTACAATGAGCAGTTCTTC.

This chain uses TRBV7-2 with TRBJ2-7, with D possibly being TRBD1 (6 bases). The ends were cut back, 5 bases at V and 4 bases at J, with 18 bases in the middle. Germline V CDR1 and CDR2: SGHTA, FQGNSA. The CDR3 sequence is 15 residues long. The DNA for the CDR3 is TGTGCCAGCAGCCCAGTGGGGGCCCCTAATTACGAGCAGTACTTC. Translation: CASSPVGAPNYEQYF.

The V and J genes are TRBV5-1 and TRBJ1-1; 8 bases line up with TRBD1. Germline V CDR1 and CDR2: SGHRS, YFSETQ. Trimming took 1 base from V and 2 from J; bases not matched to a gene: 4. The CDR3 loop spans 15 amino acids. In DNA, the CDR3 is TGCGCCAGCAGCTTGTTAGCAGGGGGCAACACTGAAGCTTTCTTT. It specifies CASSLLAGGNTEAFF.

This rearrangement joins TRBV28 to TRBJ1-2; 7 nucleotides line up with TRBD1. The CDR3 totals 14 residues. V gave up 6 bases and J gave up 0 bases; unmatched junction bases: 4. The germline V gene has CDR1 MDHEN and CDR2 SYDVKM. The CDR3 here is CASREQGSNYGYTF. CDR3 nucleotide sequence: TGTGCCAGCAGGGAACAGGGGTCTAACTATGGCTACACCTTC.

In this sample, this clone turned up a few times. This chain joins TRBV24-1 and TRBJ2-2; perhaps TRBD1 as D (6 bases). V lost 4 bases to trimming and J lost 4 bases, with 12 bases between them. The germline CDR1 and CDR2 sequences are KGHDR and SFDVKD. CDR3 length: 15 amino acids. CDR3 sequence reads: CATSDPGDITGELFF. The CDR3 DNA follows: TGTGCCACCAGTGACCCTGGGGACATCACCGGGGAGCTGTTTTTT.

Here the CDR3 reads CSASRLAGVSDTQYF. As DNA, the CDR3 is TGCAGTGCTAGTAGACTAGCGGGAGTTTCAGATACGCAGTATTTT. This chain uses TRBV20-1 with TRBJ2-3, with 12 nucleotides matching TRBD2. V lost 3 bases to trimming and J lost 4 bases; unmatched junction nucleotides: 5. Germline loops: CDR1 DFQATT, CDR2 SNEGSKA (reference sequence). The CDR3 covers 15 residues.

The chain recombines TRBV6-2 or TRBV6-3 with TRBJ2-2, with 7 nucleotides matching TRBD2. V trimming: 5 bases; J trimming: 2 bases; junction bases outside the gene matches: 2. The CDR3 extends over 14 amino acids. In germline, CDR1 is MNHEY, CDR2 SVGEGT. CDR3 bases: TGTGCCAGCAGTCGGGACTACAACACCGGGGAGCTGTTTTTT. This codes for CASSRDYNTGELFF.

The gene calls are TRBV6-6 and TRBJ2-7; 12 positions match TRBD1. The CDR3 has 13 residues. CDR1 MNHNY and CDR2 SVGAGI come from the germline V gene (reference sequence). With 7 bases clipped from V and 8 bases from J, the junction kept 6 bases outside the gene matches. The DNA of the CDR3 is TGTGCCAGCACTACGGGACAGGGGGCCCAGCAGTACTTC. This encodes CASTTGQGAQQYF.

This clone was counted once. The V call is TRBV6-5, the J call TRBJ1-1, with D possibly matching TRBD1 (5 bases). Germline values: CDR1 MNHEY, CDR2 SVGAGI. CDR3 length: 13 residues. Between the trimmed V and J ends, which lost 5 bases and 8 bases, there was a span of 15 bases. CDR3 residues: CASSRSAGLEAFF. CDR3 coding DNA: TGTGCCAGCAGTCGGTCGGCAGGGCTAGAAGCTTTCTTT.

The chain has TRBV2 and TRBJ1-3; D is unclear. The CDR3 covers 16 residues. Trimming removed 5 bases at V and 0 bases at J, with 14 bases between. CDR1 is SNHLY and CDR2 is FYNNEI in the germline V gene. CDR3 sequence: CASSSQLLNSGNTIYF. DNA for the CDR3: TGTGCCAGCAGTTCACAGTTACTGAACTCTGGAAACACCATATATTTT.

V is TRBV9 and J is TRBJ2-3; TRBD2 matches 9 bases. Germline assignment: CDR1 SGDLS and CDR2 YYNGEE. CDR3 length: 15 residues. The J segment lost 4 bases and the V segment lost 4 bases, leaving 7 bases of the junction unmatched. The CDR3 spells CASSFAGGPPDTQYF. In DNA, the CDR3 is TGTGCCAGCAGCTTCGCGGGAGGGCCCCCAGATACGCAGTATTTT.

This clone was observed a few times. The CDR3 loop reads CASSMGQGFIGWQYF. The CDR3 nucleotides are TGTGCCAGCAGTATGGGACAGGGGTTTATCGGTTGGCAGTACTTC. V and J are TRBV2 and TRBJ2-7; TRBD1 aligns across 10 bases. V shed 5 bases and J 9 bases; nucleotides not matched to a gene: 13. The CDR3 runs 15 residues. Germline V gene data show CDR1 as SNHLY and CDR2 as FYNNEI.

A remark on this clone: One end of the junction varies from germline; a read error may be responsible. V and J are TRBV29-1 and TRBJ1-1; D unclear. CDR1 SQVTM and CDR2 ANQGSEA come from the germline V gene. The CDR3 extends over 11 amino acids. This CDR3 is CSVDVNTEAFF. DNA for the CDR3: TGCAGTGTTGACGTGAACACTGAAGCTTTCTTT.